This record looks at one TCR beta chain sequence and its context. The antigen is unknown. The sample comes from a study of CD8+CD57+ T cells in acquired aplastic anemia. Study-wide context: Sorted CD4+ and CD8+ cells yielded DNA averaging around 3 ug.

Germline CDR1 DFQATT, CDR2 SNEGSKA (reference sequence). The length of the CDR3 is 12 residues. V lost 5 bases and J lost 9, with 11 bases in between. Study outcomes and limitations: Patients and controls shared twenty-nine CD8+ CDR3 sequences, highly expressed in patients. Patients and controls had CD8+ Simpson's diversity values that were not significantly distinct.

Genomic DNA, serving as template, underwent TCR beta VDJ and CDR3 profiling. TCRdb called the reads again in MiXCR, with one record for every CDR3 protein. In the table there are 65,000 to 85,000 distinct CDR3 sequences, approximately 54% of which are singletons. V gene TRBV20-1 combines with J gene TRBJ1-6; D call uncertain. The clonotype originates from a human donor in good health, serving as a control. The sequenced sample was sorted CD4+, CD8+, or CD8+CD57+ T cells (not recorded which) from PBMCs. The CDR3 spells CSAGAVGSPLHF. The CDR3 coding sequence is TGCAGTGCTGGAGCGGTGGGTTCACCCCTCCACTTT.